Each of the 28 T cell receptor beta chains below was sequenced from the same sample in a study of regulatory T cells in long-lasting Graves disease. Noted time point: newly diagnosed GD, antithyroid drugs for less than 3 months. The TCR library was made from RNA that had been extracted from PBMCs in TRIzol. Arm-PCR of CDR3 regions with iRepertoire HTBI primers generated TCR beta libraries. TCRdb analysed the multiplex PCR reads with MiXCR anew, one entry per CDR3 protein. The sample contains roughly 420,000 distinct CDR3 sequences, roughly 17% of which appear only once. This sample was also put to use in a study of T cells in Graves' hyperthyroidism and ophthalmopathy.

Specimen: peripheral blood mononuclear cells (PBMCs), collected at new diagnosis, from a patient treated with antithyroid drugs. These receptors were obtained from a woman under 30 with Graves disease.

This clonotype was seen only a few times. This rearrangement joins TRBV28 to TRBJ1-5; D gene unclear. CDR3 size: 14 residues. Trimming stripped 1 base from V and 6 bases from J, with 10 bases between. The germline V gene encodes CDR1 MDHEN and CDR2 SYDVKM. CDR3 sequence (DNA): TGTGCCAGCAGTTTATTTCGGGTCAGTCAGCCCCAGCATTTT. Protein sequence: CASSLFRVSQPQHF.

This clonotype was detected ten times or more. The J gene is TRBJ2-1, the V gene TRBV2; the D gene is possibly TRBD2 (6 bases). Trimming left V 6 bases short and J 9 bases short, with 15 bases between. This CDR3 comprises 13 residues. Germline-derived CDR1 and CDR2 are SNHLY and FYNNEI. CDR3 amino acids: CASSTSSSGEQFF. In nucleotides, the CDR3 is TGTGCCAGCAGCACTAGCTCCTCCGGTGAGCAGTTCTTC.

The chain couples TRBV20-1 to TRBJ2-7; no definite D call. V lost 3 bases and J 0 bases, leaving 9 bases between the germline ends. CDR3 size: 13 residues. The germline gives CDR1 DFQATT, CDR2 SNEGSKA (reference sequence). CDR3 protein: CSASRTNSYEQYF. In DNA form, the CDR3 reads TGCAGTGCTAGTCGTACTAACTCCTACGAGCAGTACTTC.

This clonotype came up many times. The chain carries TRBV13 and TRBJ2-3, with TRBD2 matching over 9 bases. CDR1 and CDR2 from the germline V gene are PRHDT and FYEKMQ (reference sequence). The CDR3 has 16 residues. V dropped 6 bases and J dropped 7; count of bases not matched to a gene: 14. The CDR3 loop is CASSSGTSRYTYTQYF. The CDR3 nucleotides are TGTGCCAGCAGTTCTGGGACTAGCAGATACACTTATACGCAGTATTTT.

This clonotype appeared many times. The gene calls are TRBV6-5 and TRBJ2-6, with TRBD1 matching over 8 bases. Per the germline V gene, CDR1 is MNHEY and CDR2 is SVGAGI. This CDR3 has 16 amino acids. The J segment lost 4 bases and the V segment lost 2 bases, leaving 4 bases of the junction unmatched. CDR3 loop: CASSYGTGGGANVLTF. CDR3 DNA sequence: TGTGCCAGCAGTTACGGAACAGGGGGGGGGGCCAACGTCCTGACTTTC.

In its sample, this clonotype was seen a few times. This chain connects TRBV2 to TRBJ1-1; 7 nucleotides agree with TRBD1. With V trimmed by 8 bases and J by 0 bases, 6 bases remained unmatched. CDR1 and CDR2 from the germline V gene are SNHLY and FYNNEI. The CDR3 has 14 residues. CDR3 residues: CASDRQGVNTEAFF. DNA for the CDR3: TGTGCCAGCGACAGACAGGGTGTGAACACTGAAGCTTTCTTT.

The genes are TRBV12-3 or TRBV12-4 and TRBJ2-1, with 15 bases aligning to TRBD2. The CDR3 contains 18 residues. J gave up 0 bases and V 3 bases, and 3 bases lay outside the gene matches. The CDR3: CASSFGTSGRSSYNEQFF. The CDR3 coding sequence is TGTGCCAGCAGTTTCGGGACTAGCGGGAGGAGCTCCTACAATGAGCAGTTCTTC.

This clonotype showed up just a few times. The rearrangement joins TRBV11-2 to TRBJ2-6; no reliable D call. There are 17 residues in the CDR3. V dropped 0 bases and J dropped 2 bases, with 11 bases sitting between them. Germline CDR1 reads SGHAT; CDR2 reads FQNNGV. In nucleotides, the CDR3 is TGTGCCAGCAGCTTAGATGTCCGGGCGGCTGGGGCCAACGTCCTGACTTTC. Translation gives CASSLDVRAAGANVLTF.

DNA of the CDR3: TGTGCTAGTGGATCGGACCAGAGCCTTGGCCAGTACTTC. Protein: CASGSDQSLGQYF. The chain joins TRBV12-5 to TRBJ2-5; no firm D call. The CDR3 runs 13 residues. Germline V gene data show CDR1 as LGHNT and CDR2 as FRNRAP. The germline V and J ends were trimmed by 6 bases and 10 bases, with 18 bases remaining between them.

The rearrangement uses TRBV6-1 and TRBJ1-2, with D perhaps TRBD1 (6 bases). Germline V gene lookup returns CDR1 MNHNS and CDR2 SASEGT. CDR3 length: 15 amino acids. V was trimmed by 7 bases and J by 2 bases, leaving 17 bases between them. CDR3: CASIMNPGGNYGYTF. The CDR3 DNA sequence: TGTGCCAGCATCATGAACCCTGGGGGCAACTATGGCTACACCTTC.

This clonotype was seen many times. V gene TRBV28 combines with J gene TRBJ1-2, with TRBD1 identical over 8 bases. The CDR3 is 14 residues long. The V gene's germline CDR1 is MDHEN and CDR2 SYDVKM. The V and J ends lost 7 bases and 7 bases, in that order; junction bases with no gene match: 11. CDR3 residues: CASIETGVSRGYTF. The CDR3 nucleotides read TGTGCCAGCATTGAGACAGGGGTGTCTCGTGGCTACACCTTC.

This clonotype was seen at least ten times. This chain links TRBV27 with TRBJ1-2; no clear D. V shed 6 bases and J shed 5 bases, with 19 bases lying between them. CDR1 and CDR2 from the germline V gene are MNHEY and SMNVEV (reference sequence). This CDR3 comprises 15 residues. The CDR3, as DNA: TGTGCCAGCAGCCGGGAAGCGGACGTGCTGTATGGCTACACCTTC. Protein product: CASSREADVLYGYTF.

This clonotype was seen only once. The J gene is TRBJ2-2, the V gene TRBV6-2 or TRBV6-3, with a tentative D call TRBD1 (6 bases). This CDR3 has 15 residues. CDR1 is MNHEY and CDR2 is SVGEGT in the germline V gene. V lost 6 bases and J lost 0, with 11 bases in between. CDR3 bases: TGTGCCAGCAGAAGGGACAACTCGAACACCGGGGAGCTGTTTTTT. It specifies CASRRDNSNTGELFF.

This clonotype appeared a few times. The chain links TRBV7-2 to TRBJ1-2; 9 positions agree with TRBD1. The CDR3 totals 13 residues. In germline, CDR1 is SGHTA, CDR2 FQGNSA. V was pared by 5 bases and J by 7 bases, with 5 bases of the junction left unmatched. CDR3 nucleotide sequence: TGTGCCAGCAGCACTCAGACAGGGGGTGGCTACACCTTC. It encodes CASSTQTGGGYTF.

This clonotype showed up many times. One end of the junction does not line up with germline, which may come from a read error. The V call is TRBV7-8, the J call TRBJ2-1; 11 nucleotides match TRBD2. Looked up from germline, CDR1 is SGHVS and CDR2 is FQNEAQ. The CDR3 runs to 13 residues. The CDR3 reads CASTSLAGDLIDF. For the CDR3, the DNA is TGTGCCAGCACCTCACTAGCGGGAGATCTAATCGACTTC. The entire variable domain, with the rest obtained from reference TRBV7-8 and TRBJ2-1, is as follows: GAGVSQSPRYKVAKRGQDVALRCDPISGHVSLFWYQQALGQGPEFLTYFQNEAQLDKSGLPSDRFFAERPEGSVSTLKIQRTQQEDSAVYLCASTSLAGDLIDFGPGTRLTVL.

In this sample, this clonotype turned up many times. The chain couples TRBV7-2 to TRBJ1-6; no clear D. Germline CDR1 and CDR2: SGHTA and FQGNSA. Trimming took off 5 bases at V and 5 bases at J, with 7 bases between the two ends. There are 13 residues in the CDR3. The CDR3 loop reads CASSRQNNSPLHF. Written as DNA, the CDR3 is TGTGCCAGCAGCCGGCAAAATAATTCACCCCTCCACTTT.

The sample holds many counts of this clonotype. The chain uses TRBV7-8 and TRBJ2-7; TRBD1 matches 7 bases. The J segment lost 5 bases and the V segment lost 2 bases, leaving 9 bases of the junction unmatched. The CDR3 consists of 15 residues. The germline gives CDR1 SGHVS, CDR2 FQNEAQ. Written as DNA, the CDR3 is TGTGCCAGCAGCTTATCGGGCCGAACAGGGGACGAGCAGTACTTC. Encoded protein: CASSLSGRTGDEQYF.

This clonotype was picked up many times. The V gene is TRBV20-1, the J gene TRBJ2-1; 12 nucleotides agree with TRBD2. Germline V lookup: CDR1 DFQATT, CDR2 SNEGSKA (reference sequence). This CDR3 has 14 amino acids. The ends lost 6 bases at V and 4 bases at J; junction bases unmatched: 4. The CDR3 spells CSALAGGQYNEQFF. The CDR3 DNA is TGCAGTGCGCTAGCGGGAGGGCAATACAATGAGCAGTTCTTC.

The chain employs TRBV11-2 and TRBJ1-4; D ambiguous. This CDR3 is built from 15 residues. V gave up 1 base and J gave up 8 bases, with 14 bases separating them. Germline assignment: CDR1 SGHAT and CDR2 FQNNGV. This CDR3 reads CASSLGLWEEEKLFF. CDR3 in DNA: TGTGCCAGCAGCTTAGGTCTGTGGGAGGAAGAAAAACTGTTTTTT. Looking up the rest from reference TRBV11-2 and TRBJ1-4 gives the full variable domain: EAGVAQSPRYKIIEKRQSVAFWCNPISGHATLYWYQQILGQGPKLLIQFQNNGVVDDSQLPKDRFSAERLKGVDSTLKIQPAKLEDSAVYLCASSLGLWEEEKLFFGSGTQLSVL.

The chain carries TRBV18 and TRBJ2-2, with TRBD1 matching over 12 bases. Unmatched junction bases numbered 4, after V lost 5 bases and J lost 0 bases. Per the germline V gene, CDR1 is KGHSH and CDR2 is LQKENI. This CDR3 spans 17 amino acids. CDR3 region: CASSKGTGGTNTGELFF. The CDR3 DNA is TGTGCCAGCTCAAAGGGGACAGGGGGCACGAACACCGGGGAGCTGTTTTTT.

At least ten counts were recorded for this clonotype. V usage is TRBV5-4 and J usage is TRBJ2-1; D is ambiguous. The CDR3 is made up of 12 amino acids. The V gene's germline CDR1 is SGHNT and CDR2 YYREEE (reference sequence). V gave up 0 bases and J gave up 11 bases, with 9 bases separating them. The CDR3 region has the DNA TGTGCCAGCAGCTTGGGACGGTCACAGCAGTTCTTC. Encoded protein: CASSLGRSQQFF. Full variable domain (outside the CDR3, taken from reference TRBV5-4 and TRBJ2-1): ETGVTQSPTHLIKTRGQQVTLRCSSQSGHNTVSWYQQALGQGPQFIFQYYREEENGRGNFPPRFSGLQFPNYSSELNVNALELDDSALYLCASSLGRSQQFFGPGTRLTVL.

This clonotype has a handful of counts. This chain uses TRBV5-1 with TRBJ2-4; D gene ambiguous. This CDR3 has 14 residues. Trimming pared 3 bases from V and 0 bases from J, leaving 7 bases between. The germline V gene has CDR1 SGHRS and CDR2 YFSETQ. The CDR3 DNA reads as TGCGCCAGCAGCTCGACTCTAGCCAAAAACATTCAGTACTTC. It encodes CASSSTLAKNIQYF.

This clonotype was seen a few times. The chain combines TRBV20-1 with TRBJ1-5; 10 bases are a match to TRBD1. This CDR3 is 14 amino acids long. Germline values: CDR1 DFQATT, CDR2 SNEGSKA (reference sequence). V lost 5 bases, J lost 6 bases, and 7 bases stayed unmatched. The CDR3 loop reads CSAARTGGSQPQHF. The CDR3 bases are TGCAGTGCTGCAAGGACAGGGGGTAGTCAGCCCCAGCATTTT.

This clonotype was counted many times. The V and J genes are TRBV11-2 and TRBJ2-3, with D unresolved. The CDR3 covers 14 residues. Deletions cut 1 base from V and 0 bases from J, with 5 bases between. Germline loops: CDR1 SGHAT, CDR2 FQNNGV. The CDR3 spells CASSLGGSTDTQYF. The CDR3 DNA reads TGTGCCAGCAGCTTAGGCGGTAGCACAGATACGCAGTATTTT.

This clonotype has more than one count but fewer than ten. The J gene is TRBJ1-4, the V gene TRBV29-1; D gene ambiguous. V was pared by 4 bases and J by 8 bases, with 11 bases between. CDR1 and CDR2 (germline): SQVTM, ANQGSEA. This CDR3 comprises 12 residues. CDR3 in DNA: TGCAGCGTTGCTTCCTTAGGGGAAAAACTGTTTTTT. It yields the protein CSVASLGEKLFF. Supplemented by reference TRBV29-1 and TRBJ1-4, the full variable domain reads SAVISQKPSRDICQRGTSLTIQCQVDSQVTMMFWYRQQPGQSLTLIATANQGSEATYESGFVIDKFPISRPNLTFSTLTVSNMSPEDSSIYLCSVASLGEKLFFGSGTQLSVL.

The table lists this clonotype with a few counts. This chain connects TRBV10-3 to TRBJ1-6, with 7 bases identical to TRBD1. The V gene's germline CDR1 is ENHRY and CDR2 SYGVKD. V lost 6 bases to trimming and J lost 9 bases; unmatched junction nucleotides: 8. The CDR3 runs to 14 residues. The CDR3 DNA reads TGTGCCATCAGCCTACAGGGGAAAGGTTCACCCCTCCACTTT. This sequence encodes CAISLQGKGSPLHF.

The chain carries TRBV2 and TRBJ2-2, with TRBD1 as a possible D gene (6 bases). Germline CDR1 SNHLY, CDR2 FYNNEI. V was trimmed by 6 bases and J by 6 bases, leaving 8 bases between them. CDR3 length equals 12 residues. The CDR3 nucleotides are TGTGCCAGCAGCGCAGGGGCCGGGGAGCTGTTTTTT. This translates into CASSAGAGELFF. The entire variable domain, with the rest obtained from reference TRBV2 and TRBJ2-2, is as follows: EPEVTQTPSHQVTQMGQEVILRCVPISNHLYFYWYRQILGQKVEFLVSFYNNEISEKSEIFDDQFSVERPDGSNFTLKIRSTKLEDSAMYFCASSAGAGELFFGEGSRLTVL.

The V gene is TRBV10-3, the J gene TRBJ1-3; D uncertain. Trimming pared 3 bases from V and 7 bases from J, leaving 4 bases between. This CDR3 comprises 11 residues. From germline, CDR1 is ENHRY and CDR2 SYGVKD. The CDR3 sequence: CAISDRNTIYF. CDR3 DNA sequence: TGTGCCATCAGTGATCGGAACACCATATATTTT.